The 5 T cell receptor beta chains listed next were all sequenced from one sample in a study of shared clonotypes between healthy human individuals (dated by TCRdb to 2019 to 2021). The library was obtained by the immunoSEQ multiplex PCR assay. TCRdb provides this immuneACCESS table in a form limited to in-frame rearrangements. Some clones are lacking; in checked studies, under half of them reflect an unresolved V gene, and why the rest are absent is not known. The sample yields about 1.5 million clones; roughly 95% were counted once. Roughly 1.1% of the sample rests with the top ten. Sequencing used naive CD4+ T cells sorted from blood. The cell subset or site label, read with the paper, signifies: CD45RA+ positively selected. These receptors originate from a young man in good health.

The V and J genes are TRBV10-3 and TRBJ2-1, with TRBD2 as a possible D gene (6 bases). The V gene lost 5 bases and the J gene lost 4 bases, with 6 bases spanning the gap. CDR3 length equals 12 residues. The germline V gene encodes CDR1 ENHRY and CDR2 SYGVKD. This CDR3 is CAISSGYNEQFF. CDR3 nucleotide sequence: TGTGCCATCAGTAGCGGGTACAATGAGCAGTTCTTC.

The chain joins TRBV7-3 to TRBJ1-2, with 10 bases lining up with TRBD1. Losses at the gene ends were 5 bases for V and 3 bases for J; bases not matched to a gene: 6. The germline V gene has CDR1 SGHTA and CDR2 FQGTGA. The length of the CDR3 is 15 residues. CDR3: CASSPRDRGDYGYTF. DNA of the CDR3: TGTGCCAGCAGCCCTAGGGACAGGGGTGACTATGGCTACACCTTC.

In its sample, this clone was seen once. The chain is built from TRBV28 and TRBJ1-5, with a possible D match to TRBD1 (5 bases). V lost 8 bases to trimming and J lost 2 bases, with 16 bases between them. CDR1 is MDHEN and CDR2 is SYDVKM in the germline V gene. This CDR3 spans 15 amino acids. The CDR3 sequence is CASAAGEGRNQPQHF. DNA for the CDR3: TGTGCCAGCGCTGCGGGGGAGGGGCGCAATCAGCCCCAGCATTTT.

This clone appeared a single time. V usage is TRBV9 and J usage is TRBJ2-6; TRBD1 aligns across 8 bases. Germline CDR1 reads SGDLS; CDR2 reads YYNGEE. This CDR3 region has 18 residues. V dropped 5 bases and J dropped 3; count of bases not matched to a gene: 13. The CDR3 protein is CASSGDRRDISGANVLTF. The CDR3 DNA follows: TGTGCCAGCAGTGGGGACAGGAGAGATATAAGTGGGGCCAACGTCCTGACTTTC.

The gene calls are TRBV28 and TRBJ2-1; 15 nucleotides line up with TRBD2. V was clipped by 5 bases and J by 7 bases; unmatched bases: 12. The CDR3 contains 18 residues. Germline-derived CDR1 and CDR2 are MDHEN and SYDVKM. The CDR3 DNA follows: TGTGCCAGCAGTCCTATCCCTCCGGGGACTAGCGGGAGGAATGAGCAGTTCTTC. Translation: CASSPIPPGTSGRNEQFF.